This T cell receptor beta chain was retrieved from a study of T cell changes during pregnancy in multiple sclerosis. Clones were read by immunoSEQ multiplex PCR, and TCRdb kept only the in-frame ones, dropping some. The sample has more than 45,000 clones; 94% are singletons. Per the germline V gene, CDR1 is PRHDT and CDR2 is FYEKMQ (reference sequence). This CDR3 is built from 14 residues. Trimming left V 6 bases short and J 1 base short, with 12 bases between. The specimen comprised CD4+ T cells from peripheral blood mononuclear cells, sampled in the first trimester of pregnancy. The chain combines TRBV13 with TRBJ1-2; possible D gene TRBD1, 5 bases. The receptor comes from a female donor with multiple sclerosis, enrolled in a pregnancy study. The CDR3, as DNA: TGTGCCAGCAGTCCTCTGGGGGGTAACTATGGCTACACCTTC. Amino acids: CASSPLGGNYGYTF.